This is a list of T cell receptor beta chains from one sample in a study of spatial heterogeneity in lung cancer. MiXCR, run by TCRdb on the 5' RACE reads, gives a single entry per CDR3 protein. The repertoire holds around 92,000 distinct CDR3 sequences, with about 12% as singletons. This specimen was PBMCs, taken at surgery. The receptors come from a male donor with early-stage non-small cell lung cancer. CDR3s include the opening cysteine and the closing phenylalanine or tryptophan. D genes are given only for firm matches. Clone size, where shown, is once, few, many, or a class for clones that have expanded.

CDR3aa: CASSRTTYLDEQFF
CDR3nt: TGTGCCAGCAGTCGGACTACCTACCTCGATGAGCAGTTCTTC
d_gene: .
j_gene: TRBJ2-1
v_gene: TRBV28
abundance: many

CDR3aa: CASSDAGWGRTDTQYF
CDR3nt: TGTGCCAGCAGTGACGCCGGATGGGGGCGCACAGATACGCAGTATTTT
d_gene: .
j_gene: TRBJ2-3
v_gene: TRBV2
abundance: .

CDR3aa: CSVDWGGRTEAFF
CDR3nt: TGCAGCGTTGATTGGGGGGGTCGAACTGAAGCTTTCTTT
d_gene: .
j_gene: TRBJ1-1
v_gene: TRBV29-1
abundance: few

CDR3aa: CASSDREGEKLFF
CDR3nt: TGTGCCAGCAGTGACAGGGAAGGGGAAAAACTGTTTTTT
d_gene: TRBD1
j_gene: TRBJ1-4
v_gene: TRBV27
abundance: .

CDR3aa: CTSAWRDTEAFF
CDR3nt: TGCACCTCGGCCTGGCGGGACACTGAAGCTTTCTTT
d_gene: .
j_gene: TRBJ1-1
v_gene: TRBV20-1
abundance: .

CDR3aa: CATKGGSAADTQYF
CDR3nt: TGCGCCACCAAGGGTGGTTCAGCCGCAGATACGCAGTATTTT
d_gene: .
j_gene: TRBJ2-3
v_gene: TRBV5-1
abundance: .

CDR3aa: CASSPGTSGRFETQYF
CDR3nt: TGTGCCAGCAGCCCCGGGACTAGCGGGAGGTTCGAGACCCAGTACTTC
d_gene: TRBD2
j_gene: TRBJ2-5
v_gene: TRBV14
abundance: many

CDR3aa: CASTQLVNSGELFF
CDR3nt: TGTGCCAGCACCCAACTAGTAAACTCCGGGGAGCTGTTTTTT
d_gene: .
j_gene: TRBJ2-2
v_gene: TRBV12-3/TRBV12-4
abundance: .

CDR3aa: CSAREGGQGNNEQFF
CDR3nt: TGCAGTGCTAGAGAGGGGGGACAGGGAAACAATGAGCAGTTCTTC
d_gene: TRBD1
j_gene: TRBJ2-1
v_gene: TRBV20-1
abundance: .

CDR3aa: CASSPTYRGSFSGANVLTF
CDR3nt: TGTGCCAGCAGCCCGACCTACAGGGGGTCATTCTCTGGGGCCAACGTCCTGACTTTC
d_gene: TRBD1
j_gene: TRBJ2-6
v_gene: TRBV5-5
abundance: .

CDR3aa: CASSRGGTDTQYF
CDR3nt: TGTGCCAGCAGTCGGGGAGGTACAGATACGCAGTATTTT
d_gene: .
j_gene: TRBJ2-3
v_gene: TRBV28
abundance: few

CDR3aa: CASRLAGGLQETQYF
CDR3nt: TGTGCCAGCCGCCTAGCGGGGGGCCTCCAAGAGACCCAGTACTTC
d_gene: TRBD2
j_gene: TRBJ2-5
v_gene: TRBV6-2/TRBV6-3
abundance: many

CDR3aa: CASSRGTSSSYEQYF
CDR3nt: TGTGCCAGCAGCCGAGGGACTAGCAGCTCCTACGAGCAGTACTTC
d_gene: TRBD2
j_gene: TRBJ2-7
v_gene: TRBV7-6
abundance: .

CDR3aa: CSARGSSPGEQYF
CDR3nt: TGCAGTGCTAGGGGGTCTAGTCCGGGCGAGCAGTACTTC
d_gene: .
j_gene: TRBJ2-7
v_gene: TRBV20-1
abundance: .

CDR3aa: CASSETGLSNQPQHF
CDR3nt: TGTGCCAGCAGTGAGACAGGGCTAAGCAATCAGCCCCAGCATTTT
d_gene: TRBD1
j_gene: TRBJ1-5
v_gene: TRBV2
abundance: few

CDR3aa: CASSPGDAAEQFF
CDR3nt: TGTGCCAGCAGCCCGGGGGACGCTGCCGAGCAGTTCTTC
d_gene: .
j_gene: TRBJ2-1
v_gene: TRBV7-3
abundance: few

CDR3aa: CSVEEPLQEIKGFWSYNEQFF
CDR3nt: TGCAGCGTTGAAGAACCGCTACAGGAAATTAAGGGCTTTTGGTCCTACAATGAGCAGTTCTTC
d_gene: .
j_gene: TRBJ2-1
v_gene: TRBV29-1
abundance: .

CDR3aa: CASSQDVQGVSGNTIYF
CDR3nt: TGCGCCAGCAGCCAAGATGTCCAGGGCGTCTCTGGAAACACCATATATTTT
d_gene: .
j_gene: TRBJ1-3
v_gene: TRBV4-3
abundance: few

CDR3aa: CASSQVGPTNEKLFF
CDR3nt: TGCGCCAGCAGCCAAGTTGGTCCAACTAATGAAAAACTGTTTTTT
d_gene: .
j_gene: TRBJ1-4
v_gene: TRBV4-1
abundance: .

CDR3aa: CASSYRGWSNQPQHF
CDR3nt: TGTGCCAGCAGCTACAGGGGGTGGTCGAATCAGCCCCAGCATTTT
d_gene: TRBD1
j_gene: TRBJ1-5
v_gene: TRBV7-2
abundance: few

CDR3aa: CASSQVRASGRVHNEQFF
CDR3nt: TGCGCCAGCAGCCAAGTTAGAGCTAGCGGGAGGGTACACAATGAGCAGTTCTTC
d_gene: TRBD2
j_gene: TRBJ2-1
v_gene: TRBV4-3
abundance: .

CDR3aa: CASSLGDSPLHF
CDR3nt: TGTGCCAGCAGCCTGGGGGATTCACCCCTCCACTTT
d_gene: .
j_gene: TRBJ1-6
v_gene: TRBV3-1
abundance: .

CDR3aa: CASRSPGSGANVLTF
CDR3nt: TGTGCCAGCAGGTCCCCGGGGTCTGGGGCCAACGTCCTGACTTTC
d_gene: .
j_gene: TRBJ2-6
v_gene: TRBV9
abundance: many

CDR3aa: CASSPAGTWETQYF
CDR3nt: TGTGCCAGCAGCCCAGCCGGAACATGGGAGACCCAGTACTTC
d_gene: .
j_gene: TRBJ2-5
v_gene: TRBV7-9
abundance: .

CDR3aa: CASSYTRGSYGYTF
CDR3nt: TGTGCCAGCAGTTACACTCGGGGGTCCTATGGCTACACCTTC
d_gene: .
j_gene: TRBJ1-2
v_gene: TRBV6-2/TRBV6-3
abundance: .

CDR3aa: CASSLTPKNTEAFF
CDR3nt: TGTGCCAGCAGTTTGACACCGAAGAACACTGAAGCTTTCTTT
d_gene: .
j_gene: TRBJ1-1
v_gene: TRBV6-2/TRBV6-3
abundance: .

CDR3aa: CASSYAGGGEQYF
CDR3nt: TGTGCCAGCAGTTACGCAGGGGGCGGTGAGCAGTACTTC
d_gene: TRBD1
j_gene: TRBJ2-7
v_gene: TRBV6-6
abundance: .

CDR3aa: CASSVSGTGNTGELFF
CDR3nt: TGTGCCAGCAGCGTCTCCGGGACGGGCAACACCGGGGAGCTGTTTTTT
d_gene: .
j_gene: TRBJ2-2
v_gene: TRBV7-2
abundance: .

CDR3aa: CSAKRNTGELFF
CDR3nt: TGCAGTGCTAAAAGGAACACCGGGGAGCTGTTTTTT
d_gene: .
j_gene: TRBJ2-2
v_gene: TRBV20-1
abundance: .

CDR3aa: CASSSDRGKDTQYF
CDR3nt: TGCGCCAGCAGCTCGGACAGGGGGAAAGATACGCAGTATTTT
d_gene: TRBD1
j_gene: TRBJ2-3
v_gene: TRBV5-1
abundance: many